Each of the 24 T cell receptor beta chains below was sequenced from the same sample in a study of control samples from healthy donors and cancer patients. Only in-frame clones appear in the TCRdb table, and some are missing; sequencing was by immunoSEQ multiplex PCR. The table records tens of thousands of clones, 90% of them present only once. The sample consisted of PBMCs. These receptors originate from a man in his sixties with colorectal cancer.

There are a few counts of this clone. The chain combines TRBV14 with TRBJ2-2; D gene unclear. The CDR3 has 13 amino acids. V was shortened by 4 bases and J by 6 bases, with 9 bases between the two germline ends. Germline values: CDR1 SGHDN, CDR2 FVKESK. The CDR3 nucleotides read TGTGCCAGCAGCCCCCTCGGGCCCGGGGAGCTGTTTTTT. Translated: CASSPLGPGELFF.

This chain joins TRBV19 and TRBJ2-2; D gene ambiguous. Looked up from germline, CDR1 is LNHDA and CDR2 is SQIVND (reference sequence). V lost 3 bases and J 0 bases, leaving 8 bases between the germline ends. The CDR3 runs 15 residues. This chain's CDR3 is CASSIRQANTGELFF. The CDR3 DNA reads TGTGCCAGTAGTATCCGACAAGCGAACACCGGGGAGCTGTTTTTT.

DNA of the CDR3: TGTGCCAGCCGAAGAGGGTTTTCAGATACGCAGTATTTT. It specifies CASRRGFSDTQYF. This rearrangement joins TRBV28 to TRBJ2-3; the D gene is possibly TRBD2 (5 bases). The CDR3 sequence is 13 residues long. The germline CDR1 and CDR2 sequences are MDHEN and SYDVKM. The V and J ends lost 8 bases and 4 bases respectively, with 13 bases between them.

The V and J genes are TRBV18 and TRBJ1-2; 8 bases are a match to TRBD1. CDR3 length: 13 amino acids. Trimming cost V 0 bases and J 8 bases; bases outside gene matches: 2. Germline CDR1 and CDR2: KGHSH and LQKENI. This CDR3 is CASSPPTGVGYTF. As DNA, the CDR3 is TGTGCCAGCTCACCACCGACAGGGGTAGGCTACACCTTC.

The chain uses TRBV4-2 and TRBJ2-7; 10 nucleotides agree with TRBD1. The V and J ends lost 3 bases and 2 bases, in that order; junction bases with no gene match: 7. The CDR3 spans 16 residues. The germline CDR1 and CDR2 sequences are LGHNA and YNFKEQ. The DNA of the CDR3 is TGTGCCAGCAGCCATCCCGGACAGGGGGAGGCCTACGAGCAGTACTTC. The encoded protein is CASSHPGQGEAYEQYF.

The gene calls are TRBV7-9 and TRBJ2-5; unclear D gene. V lost 5 bases, J lost 2 bases, and 12 bases lay in between. The CDR3 contains 14 residues. Per the germline V gene, CDR1 is SEHNR and CDR2 is FQNEAQ (reference sequence). The chain's CDR3 is CASSPWSTQETQYF. CDR3 bases: TGTGCCAGCAGCCCCTGGAGCACTCAAGAGACCCAGTACTTC.

V is TRBV6-5 and J is TRBJ1-1; a possible D gene is TRBD1 (5 bases). CDR1 and CDR2 from the germline V gene are MNHEY and SVGAGI. The germline V and J ends were trimmed by 2 bases and 4 bases, with 17 bases remaining between them. This CDR3 has 16 residues. CDR3 coding DNA: TGTGCCAGCAGTTACGGGGCGGGGATGGGTGTCACTGAAGCTTTCTTT. It specifies CASSYGAGMGVTEAFF.

The V and J genes are TRBV4-1 and TRBJ2-5, with 7 bases identical to TRBD2. The CDR3 contains 15 residues. CDR1 and CDR2 from the germline V gene are MGHRA and YSYEKL. The V segment lost 4 bases and the J segment 2 bases; nucleotides outside the gene matches: 7. CDR3 region: CASSPGTTSQETQYF. The CDR3 DNA follows: TGCGCCAGCAGCCCCGGGACTACTTCACAAGAGACCCAGTACTTC.

The chain couples TRBV7-3 to TRBJ1-1; D not certain. The CDR3 has 15 amino acids. CDR1 is SGHTA, CDR2 FQGTGA, per germline. V was trimmed by 5 bases and J by 1 base, leaving 14 bases between them. CDR3 loop: CASSPVIGPNTEAFF. The CDR3 DNA reads TGTGCCAGCAGCCCCGTTATTGGACCGAACACTGAAGCTTTCTTT.

The rearrangement joins TRBV6-6 to TRBJ2-5; 13 positions agree with TRBD2. The CDR3 sequence is 16 residues long. Germline CDR1 and CDR2: MNHNY and SVGAGI (reference sequence). V gave up 5 bases and J gave up 5 bases; unmatched junction bases: 8. Here the CDR3 DNA reads TGTGCCAGCAGTCCCGGACTAGCGGGGGTCCGGGAGACCCAGTACTTC. Translating it yields CASSPGLAGVRETQYF.

The chain uses TRBV7-9 and TRBJ1-1; D gene unclear. Trimming removed 4 bases from V and 0 bases from J, with 6 bases in between. Germline V CDR1 and CDR2: SEHNR, FQNEAQ (reference sequence). The CDR3 contains 13 residues. The chain's CDR3 is CASSSQMNTEAFF. CDR3 bases: TGTGCCAGCAGCTCGCAGATGAACACTGAAGCTTTCTTT.

This chain connects TRBV9 to TRBJ2-3; 11 bases are a match to TRBD2. The CDR3 is made up of 17 amino acids. With V trimmed by 4 bases and J by 6 bases, 13 bases remained unmatched. The germline V gene encodes CDR1 SGDLS and CDR2 YYNGEE. CDR3 residues: CASSRKLAGAPMDTQYF. The CDR3 bases are TGTGCCAGCAGCCGTAAACTAGCGGGGGCGCCCATGGATACGCAGTATTTT.

The chain joins TRBV5-1 to TRBJ2-1; weak D call: TRBD1 (6 bases). In germline, CDR1 is SGHRS, CDR2 YFSETQ. The CDR3 is 15 amino acids. The V end lost 0 bases, the J end lost 6 bases, and 13 bases lay between the germline ends. For the CDR3, the DNA is TGCGCCAGCAGCTTGGCGCCAGGGGCGATCAATGAGCAGTTCTTC. The encoded protein is CASSLAPGAINEQFF.

This clone has just one count. V gene TRBV7-3 combines with J gene TRBJ2-1; 14 positions match TRBD2. The CDR3 is made up of 16 amino acids. Unmatched junction bases numbered 5, after V lost 5 bases and J lost 5 bases. Germline lookup yields CDR1 SGHTA and CDR2 FQGTGA. The CDR3 nucleotides read TGTGCCAGCAGCCTCCGGACTAGCGGGGGGAACAATGAGCAGTTCTTC. Protein product: CASSLRTSGGNNEQFF.

The CDR3 nucleotides read TGTGCCAGCAGTTTTAATCGACAGGGTAATCAGCCCCAGCATTTT. This gives the protein CASSFNRQGNQPQHF. V gene TRBV27 combines with J gene TRBJ1-5, with TRBD1 matching 7 bases. The germline CDR1 and CDR2 sequences are MNHEY and SMNVEV (reference sequence). The CDR3 spans 15 residues. J lost 4 bases, V lost 3 bases, and 6 bases had no gene match.

This chain joins TRBV6-5 and TRBJ1-5, with D unresolved. This CDR3 spans 15 amino acids. Trimming cost V 6 bases and J 1 base, with 13 bases left between them. Germline-derived CDR1 and CDR2 are MNHEY and SVGAGI. The CDR3 DNA is TGTGCCAGCAGCCGATCTGGGGAGAGCAATCAGCCCCAGCATTTT. Encoded protein: CASSRSGESNQPQHF.

The J gene is TRBJ2-7, the V gene TRBV12-3 or TRBV12-4, with 11 bases aligning to TRBD2. V was pared by 10 bases and J by 2 bases, with 1 base of the junction left unmatched. The CDR3 spans 12 residues. The chain's CDR3 is CATSGGTYEQYF. In DNA form, the CDR3 reads TGTGCCACTAGCGGGGGGACCTACGAGCAGTACTTC.

The chain has TRBV10-3 and TRBJ2-7; D may be TRBD2 (6 bases). Per the germline V gene, CDR1 is ENHRY and CDR2 is SYGVKD. CDR3 size: 16 residues. The V end was cut by 7 bases, the J end by 0 bases, with 19 bases between. The CDR3 DNA is TGTGCCATCACCGCCCGTAGGGACTTAGACTCCTACGAGCAGTACTTC. It codes for CAITARRDLDSYEQYF.

This clone has just one count. The chain has TRBV7-3 and TRBJ2-1; TRBD2 aligns across 7 bases. V shed 5 bases, J shed 8 bases, and the junction held 12 bases outside the gene matches. There are 15 residues in the CDR3. Looked up from germline, CDR1 is SGHTA and CDR2 is FQGTGA. The CDR3 sequence is CASSPAGLAVDEQFF. The CDR3 region has the DNA TGTGCCAGCAGCCCCGCTGGGCTAGCGGTAGATGAGCAGTTCTTC.

This clone was seen once. The DNA for the CDR3 is TGTGCCAGCAGCTCGCGACAGGGGGGGTACAATGAGCAGTTCTTC. This translates into CASSSRQGGYNEQFF. The genes are TRBV9 and TRBJ2-1; TRBD1 aligns across 9 bases. Germline lookup yields CDR1 SGDLS and CDR2 YYNGEE. Unmatched junction bases numbered 6, after V lost 4 bases and J lost 4 bases. The CDR3 runs 15 residues.

This chain joins TRBV7-2 and TRBJ2-3, with a tentative D call TRBD2 (6 bases). Trimming shortened V by 5 bases and J by 9 bases, and 18 bases separated the two germline ends. The CDR3 runs 14 residues. The germline CDR1 and CDR2 sequences are SGHTA and FQGNSA. The DNA for the CDR3 is TGTGCCAGCAGCCGCCAAAGCCTAGCGCGCACGCAGTATTTT. Translating it yields CASSRQSLARTQYF.

The chain recombines TRBV21-1 with TRBJ2-5; the table calls TRBD2, which could not be checked here. TRBV21-1 is flagged as a pseudogene. The CDR3 is made up of 14 amino acids. The CDR3 sequence: CASSIPWGGETQYF. Written as DNA, the CDR3 is TGTGCCAGCAGCATTCCTTGGGGAGGGGAGACCCAGTACTTC.

J is TRBJ1-4 and V is TRBV2; D perhaps matches TRBD1 (5 bases). Trimming took 10 bases from V and 15 from J, leaving 21 bases between them. Germline V lookup: CDR1 SNHLY, CDR2 FYNNEI. CDR3 length: 12 residues. The CDR3 bases are TGTGCCACGGAGACCCGGGACCAAAAGATGTTTTTT. It codes for CATETRDQKMFF.

The chain links TRBV5-5 to TRBJ2-3; D is ambiguous. Deletions cut 1 base from V and 2 bases from J, with 11 bases between. This CDR3 is 15 amino acids long. CDR1 is SGHKS, CDR2 YYEKEE, per germline (reference sequence). DNA of the CDR3: TGTGCCAGCAGCTTGTCCGTTCCCATCACAGATACGCAGTATTTT. Encoded protein: CASSLSVPITDTQYF.